The 31 T cell receptor beta chains below were found in one sample sequenced in a study of cytomegalovirus exposure and HLA in healthy donors. Use of 60 Vbeta and 13 Jbeta primers characterized the PCR. Profiled with immunoSEQ multiplex PCR; TCRdb holds only in-frame clones, not every one. The data show 90,000 to 150,000 clones, with around 80% seen just once and over 0.2% held by the top ten. Input material: PBMCs. The receptor set was obtained from a man in his fifties or sixties in good health and CMV-seronegative.

The chain carries TRBV19 and TRBJ1-1; tentative D call: TRBD1 (5 bases). The germline V gene has CDR1 LNHDA and CDR2 SQIVND (reference sequence). The CDR3 runs to 16 residues. The germline V and J ends were trimmed by 3 bases and 5 bases, with 19 bases remaining between them. This CDR3 is CASSIAFRVGKTEAFF. DNA of the CDR3: TGTGCCAGTAGTATCGCCTTCAGGGTGGGTAAAACTGAAGCTTTCTTT. The whole variable domain, remainder taken from reference TRBV19 and TRBJ1-1, is DGGITQSPKYLFRKEGQNVTLSCEQNLNHDAMYWYRQDPGQGLRLIYYSQIVNDFQKGDIAEGYSVSREKKESFPLTVTSAQKNPTAFYLCASSIAFRVGKTEAFFGQGTRLTVV.

In this sample, this clone turned up once. V and J are TRBV28 and TRBJ1-2; 10 bases agree with TRBD1. Germline V gives CDR1 MDHEN, CDR2 SYDVKM. CDR3 length: 15 amino acids. V dropped 3 bases and J dropped 5; count of bases not matched to a gene: 6. CDR3 amino acids: CASSFIRTGGYGYTF. DNA for the CDR3: TGTGCCAGCAGTTTCATTCGGACAGGGGGATATGGCTACACCTTC.

The rearrangement links TRBV2 to TRBJ2-1; 9 bases match TRBD1. The J segment lost 9 bases and the V segment lost 1 base, leaving 1 base of the junction unmatched. The CDR3 length is 13 residues. The germline CDR1 and CDR2 sequences are SNHLY and FYNNEI. CDR3 coding DNA: TGTGCCAGCAGTGAAGGGACAGGGGCTGAGCAGTTCTTC. Its protein is CASSEGTGAEQFF.

The chain carries TRBV28 and TRBJ1-5; TRBD1 might be the D (5 bases). The germline V gene has CDR1 MDHEN and CDR2 SYDVKM. Trimming cost V 2 bases and J 6 bases, with 11 bases left between them. The CDR3 is 14 residues long. CDR3 sequence: CASSLRGGGQPQHF. In DNA, the CDR3 is TGTGCCAGCAGTTTAAGGGGTGGCGGTCAGCCCCAGCATTTT.

V is TRBV15 and J is TRBJ2-3; D possibly corresponds to TRBD2 (5 bases). CDR1 and CDR2 from the germline V gene are LNHNV and YYDKDF (reference sequence). The length of the CDR3 is 17 residues. Trimming left V 0 bases short and J 4 bases short, with 17 bases between. The CDR3 DNA is TGTGCCACCAGCAGAGAGAATGGCGGACTCCCGCCAGATACGCAGTATTTT. Translation gives CATSRENGGLPPDTQYF.

The V and J genes are TRBV7-2 and TRBJ2-3; a weak D match, TRBD1 (6 bases). Looked up from germline, CDR1 is SGHTA and CDR2 is FQGNSA. The V end lost 2 bases, the J end lost 14 bases, and 14 bases lay between the germline ends. The CDR3 is 12 amino acids. The CDR3 coding sequence is TGTGCCAGCAGCTTATTCAGGCAGGGGTGGTATTTT. Translating it yields CASSLFRQGWYF.

The J gene is TRBJ2-7, the V gene TRBV28, with D possibly TRBD2 on 6 matching bases. This CDR3 region has 14 residues. Trimming left V 5 bases short and J 5 bases short, with 16 bases between. Germline loops: CDR1 MDHEN, CDR2 SYDVKM. In DNA form, the CDR3 reads TGTGCCAGCAGTCTGTCCGCGGGGCGGCACGAGCAGTACTTC. The encoded protein is CASSLSAGRHEQYF.

The rearrangement uses TRBV5-1 and TRBJ1-2; D remains unclear. Germline CDR1 and CDR2: SGHRS and YFSETQ. This CDR3 is 13 amino acids long. V gave up 0 bases and J gave up 5 bases, with 8 bases separating them. The CDR3 is CASSLEGSYGYTF. In DNA form, the CDR3 reads TGCGCCAGCAGCTTGGAAGGGAGTTATGGCTACACCTTC.

The rearrangement uses TRBV14 and TRBJ2-7; no firm D call. With 3 bases removed from V and 1 base from J, the gap between germline ends came to 13 bases. Germline assignment: CDR1 SGHDN and CDR2 FVKESK. CDR3 length equals 15 residues. In DNA, the CDR3 is TGTGCCAGCAGCCAGGCTCCCCGTGGTTCCTACGAGCAGTACTTC. It is translated as CASSQAPRGSYEQYF.

This rearrangement joins TRBV14 to TRBJ1-1; 10 nucleotides align to TRBD1. The V segment lost 4 bases and the J segment 3 bases; nucleotides outside the gene matches: 8. The V gene's germline CDR1 is SGHDN and CDR2 FVKESK. The CDR3 is made up of 16 amino acids. This chain's CDR3 is CASSLRFGQGDTEAFF. The DNA of the CDR3 is TGTGCCAGCAGCCTAAGATTCGGACAGGGGGACACTGAAGCTTTCTTT.

The chain couples TRBV6-5 to TRBJ2-7; tentative D call: TRBD2 (5 bases). V was trimmed by 2 bases and J by 2 bases, leaving 10 bases between them. Germline lookup yields CDR1 MNHEY and CDR2 SVGAGI. The CDR3 sequence is 14 residues long. CDR3: CASSYGGLTYEQYF. The DNA of the CDR3 is TGTGCCAGCAGTTACGGCGGGTTAACCTACGAGCAGTACTTC.

This sequence joins TRBV14 and TRBJ2-5, with a tentative D call TRBD2 (6 bases). V shed 5 bases and J shed 5 bases, with 12 bases lying between them. Germline CDR1 SGHDN, CDR2 FVKESK. The CDR3 is 13 amino acids. The CDR3 nucleotides read TGTGCCAGCAGCTATAGCGGTATGGAGACCCAGTACTTC. Translation: CASSYSGMETQYF.

A few counts support this clone. This sequence joins TRBV19 and TRBJ1-1; tentatively, D is TRBD1 (6 bases). Germline V gene lookup returns CDR1 LNHDA and CDR2 SQIVND (reference sequence). The CDR3 contains 12 residues. Trimming shortened V by 5 bases and J by 6 bases, and 10 bases separated the two germline ends. The CDR3, as DNA: TGTGCCAGTAGTTTTGGGACACCTGAAGCTTTCTTT. It translates to CASSFGTPEAFF.

This clone was counted once. The chain links TRBV7-9 to TRBJ1-1; D ambiguous. V was shortened by 1 base and J by 4 bases, with 10 bases between the two germline ends. The V gene's germline CDR1 is SEHNR and CDR2 FQNEAQ (reference sequence). The CDR3 runs 14 residues. CDR3 DNA: TGTGCCAGCAGCTTAGAGCGTGGGTTCACTGAAGCTTTCTTT. Translated, it gives CASSLERGFTEAFF.

This clone was seen a few times. The V gene is TRBV5-4, the J gene TRBJ1-1; the D is unclear. The V gene's germline CDR1 is SGHNT and CDR2 YYREEE (reference sequence). The CDR3 spans 15 residues. V was clipped by 0 bases and J by 0 bases, with 9 bases between them. The CDR3 spells CASSLGGQMNTEAFF. CDR3 bases: TGTGCCAGCAGCTTGGGAGGCCAGATGAACACTGAAGCTTTCTTT. Full variable domain (rest looked up from reference TRBV5-4 and TRBJ1-1): ETGVTQSPTHLIKTRGQQVTLRCSSQSGHNTVSWYQQALGQGPQFIFQYYREEENGRGNFPPRFSGLQFPNYSSELNVNALELDDSALYLCASSLGGQMNTEAFFGQGTRLTVV.

CDR3 coding DNA: TGTGCCACCTCACTCAGGACGACAGCGAACACTGAAGCTTTCTTT. Translation gives CATSLRTTANTEAFF. The rearrangement joins TRBV5-4 to TRBJ1-1; perhaps TRBD1 as D (5 bases). This CDR3 contains 15 residues. Germline-derived CDR1 and CDR2 are SGHNT and YYREEE (reference sequence). V was trimmed by 9 bases and J by 1 base, leaving 19 bases between them.

This sequence joins TRBV29-1 and TRBJ2-1; the match to TRBD2 covers 10 bases. CDR3 size: 15 residues. The trim removed 2 bases at V and 8 bases at J, leaving 9 bases unmatched. Germline CDR1 SQVTM, CDR2 ANQGSEA. The CDR3 coding sequence is TGCAGCGTTGAACGTCCTAGCGGGAGCCCCGATGAGCAGTTCTTC. As protein: CSVERPSGSPDEQFF.

This chain joins TRBV18 and TRBJ1-1, with unresolved D. V gave up 0 bases and J gave up 2 bases, with 13 bases separating them. The length of the CDR3 is 16 residues. CDR1 is KGHSH, CDR2 LQKENI, per germline. The CDR3 sequence: CASSPPVVAPNTEAFF. The CDR3, as DNA: TGTGCCAGCTCACCACCAGTCGTAGCACCTAACACTGAAGCTTTCTTT.

This sequence joins TRBV5-1 and TRBJ1-2; perhaps TRBD1 as D (5 bases). The V end was cut by 2 bases, the J end by 3 bases, with 14 bases between. The CDR3 runs 15 residues. Germline CDR1 SGHRS, CDR2 YFSETQ. CDR3 DNA sequence: TGCGCCAGCAGCTTCCTCCAGACAGCCGACTATGGCTACACCTTC. Encoded protein: CASSFLQTADYGYTF. The full variable domain, its missing parts supplied by reference TRBV5-1 and TRBJ1-2, is KAGVTQTPRYLIKTRGQQVTLSCSPISGHRSVSWYQQTPGQGLQFLFEYFSETQRNKGNFPGRFSGRQFSNSRSEMNVSTLELGDSALYLCASSFLQTADYGYTFGSGTRLTVV.

This chain uses TRBV5-4 with TRBJ2-7; 11 bases align to TRBD2. There are 13 residues in the CDR3. J gave up 10 bases and V 3 bases, and 6 bases lay outside the gene matches. The germline V gene has CDR1 SGHNT and CDR2 YYREEE (reference sequence). The CDR3 spells CASSSETSGIQYF. The CDR3 DNA sequence: TGTGCCAGCAGCTCCGAGACTAGCGGGATACAGTACTTC.

The CDR3 is CASRRGPSTDTQYF. The CDR3 nucleotides are TGTGCCAGTAGACGGGGTCCAAGCACAGATACGCAGTATTTT. The rearrangement uses TRBV19 and TRBJ2-3; tentative D call: TRBD2 (5 bases). The CDR3 runs 14 residues. CDR1 and CDR2 from the germline V gene are LNHDA and SQIVND (reference sequence). V shed 6 bases and J shed 0 bases, with 10 bases lying between them.

The table lists this clone with a few counts. This chain links TRBV29-1 with TRBJ2-2; D unresolved. V lost 3 bases, J lost 1 base, and 6 bases lay in between. Germline CDR1 is SQVTM and CDR2 is ANQGSEA. This CDR3 region has 13 residues. The CDR3 reads CSVDRGNTGELFF. CDR3 sequence (DNA): TGCAGCGTTGATCGAGGGAACACCGGGGAGCTGTTTTTT.

The chain employs TRBV30 and TRBJ1-6, with D uncertain. The CDR3 is 12 amino acids. V lost 1 base, J lost 14 bases, and 12 bases lay in between. CDR1 is GTSNPN and CDR2 is SVGIG in the germline V gene (reference sequence). In nucleotides, the CDR3 is TGTGCCTGGAGTGGGGCTCAATTTGCCCTCCACTTT. It is translated as CAWSGAQFALHF.

The chain has TRBV6-1 and TRBJ1-2; a weak D match, TRBD1 (5 bases). V gave up 6 bases and J gave up 8 bases, with 19 bases separating them. Germline values: CDR1 MNHNS, CDR2 SASEGT. This CDR3 contains 14 residues. Here the CDR3 DNA reads TGTGCCAGCAGACCCAACACGGGGACTAGCGGCTACACCTTC. Encoded protein: CASRPNTGTSGYTF.

The DNA for the CDR3 is TGTGCCAGCAGCCAGACTAGTATTCAAGAGACCCAGTACTTC. Amino acid sequence: CASSQTSIQETQYF. This rearrangement joins TRBV7-2 to TRBJ2-5; possibly TRBD2 for D (6 bases). Looked up from germline, CDR1 is SGHTA and CDR2 is FQGNSA. Trimming removed 5 bases at V and 2 bases at J, with 12 bases between. The CDR3 has 14 amino acids.

This CDR3 is CASSQGGRTVREQFF. CDR3 DNA sequence: TGCGCCAGCAGCCAAGGAGGGAGGACGGTTCGTGAGCAGTTCTTC. The gene calls are TRBV4-3 and TRBJ2-1, with TRBD2 as a possible D gene (6 bases). Deletions cut 1 base from V and 9 bases from J, with 16 bases between. Germline CDR1 and CDR2: LGHNA and YSLEER. The CDR3 is 15 residues long.

The chain combines TRBV2 with TRBJ2-7, with TRBD1 identical over 11 bases. The CDR3 covers 16 residues. Germline V CDR1 and CDR2: SNHLY, FYNNEI. Losses at the gene ends were 3 bases for V and 2 bases for J; bases not matched to a gene: 6. The CDR3 here is CASSETPDRGPYEQYF. CDR3 sequence (DNA): TGTGCCAGCAGTGAGACCCCGGACAGGGGGCCCTACGAGCAGTACTTC.

For the CDR3, the DNA is TGCGCCAGCAGCCAAGGAATCTTAGCGGGGTCGAACACCGGGGAGCTGTTTTTT. This sequence encodes CASSQGILAGSNTGELFF. The chain has TRBV4-3 and TRBJ2-2, with 8 nucleotides matching TRBD2. Trimming took 1 base from V and 0 from J; bases not matched to a gene: 7. The CDR3 is 18 residues long. Germline CDR1 is LGHNA and CDR2 is YSLEER.

The chain employs TRBV19 and TRBJ2-7, with D perhaps TRBD2 (6 bases). The CDR3 runs 14 residues. The germline V gene has CDR1 LNHDA and CDR2 SQIVND (reference sequence). V lost 9 bases to trimming and J lost 5 bases, with 20 bases between them. The CDR3 coding sequence is TGTGCCAGCAGGAGGGTTGGGGCGGGCCACGAGCAGTACTTC. This gives the protein CASRRVGAGHEQYF. The full variable domain, completed using reference TRBV19 and TRBJ2-7, is DGGITQSPKYLFRKEGQNVTLSCEQNLNHDAMYWYRQDPGQGLRLIYYSQIVNDFQKGDIAEGYSVSREKKESFPLTVTSAQKNPTAFYLCASRRVGAGHEQYFGPGTRLTVT.

This chain links TRBV29-1 with TRBJ2-1; TRBD1 might be the D (5 bases). Germline values: CDR1 SQVTM, CDR2 ANQGSEA. Trimming cost V 4 bases and J 4 bases, with 11 bases left between them. This CDR3 contains 13 residues. This CDR3 reads CSVARGAYNEQFF. CDR3 nucleotides: TGCAGCGTTGCTAGGGGCGCATACAATGAGCAGTTCTTC.

The chain combines TRBV4-2 with TRBJ2-7, with 10 bases fitting TRBD2. V gave up 0 bases and J gave up 2 bases; unmatched junction bases: 10. The V gene's germline CDR1 is LGHNA and CDR2 YNFKEQ. This CDR3 contains 18 residues. Written as DNA, the CDR3 is TGTGCCAGCAGCCAAGAACCGGGCCTAGCGGGGGAGGCCTACGAGCAGTACTTC. Amino acids: CASSQEPGLAGEAYEQYF.